The 18 T cell receptor beta chains reported below all come from one sample, sequenced in a study of neurological immune-mediated disorders. TCRdb re-called the 5' RACE reads through MiXCR, storing one row per CDR3 protein. The data contain about 59,000 distinct CDR3 sequences, roughly 13% of them seen just once; the ten biggest clones take up over 8.5%. The sequencing sample was made of PBMCs. The source of these receptors is a woman in her sixties or seventies with HTLV-1-associated myelopathy (HAM/TSP).

The sample holds many counts of this clonotype. This chain links TRBV6-1 with TRBJ2-5, with a possible D match to TRBD2 (6 bases). This CDR3 has 13 residues. Trimming pared 7 bases from V and 4 bases from J, leaving 13 bases between. Germline assignment: CDR1 MNHNS and CDR2 SASEGT. DNA for the CDR3: TGTGCCAGCACCAGGACGGAGGGAGAGACCCAGTACTTC. Encoded protein: CASTRTEGETQYF.

The chain is built from TRBV6-1 and TRBJ2-2, with 7 bases aligning to TRBD1. CDR1 and CDR2 (germline): MNHNS, SASEGT. J was trimmed by 7 bases and V by 7 bases; bases with no gene match: 15. CDR3 length equals 16 residues. The CDR3 sequence is CASKQGSLYGYGELFF. The CDR3 nucleotides are TGTGCCAGCAAACAGGGGTCGCTCTATGGGTACGGGGAGCTGTTTTTT.

This chain uses TRBV9 with TRBJ2-7, with D tentatively TRBD2 (7 bases). Germline lookup yields CDR1 SGDLS and CDR2 YYNGEE. V was clipped by 1 base and J by 2 bases, with 16 bases between them. The CDR3 loop spans 16 amino acids. CDR3 in DNA: TGTGCCAGCAGCGTAACGGGCGGGGGCGTACCCTACGAGCAGTACTTC. Amino acid sequence: CASSVTGGGVPYEQYF. The full variable domain, rest sourced from reference TRBV9 and TRBJ2-7, is DSGVTQTPKHLITATGQRVTLRCSPRSGDLSVYWYQQSLDQGLQFLIQYYNGEERAKGNILERFSAQQFPDLHSELNLSSLELGDSALYFCASSVTGGGVPYEQYFGPGTRLTVT.

This clonotype has at least ten counts. The chain combines TRBV3-1 with TRBJ2-4, with 8 positions matching TRBD1. The CDR3 covers 15 residues. Germline trimming cut 6 bases from V and 0 bases from J; bases unmatched to any gene: 4. CDR1 is LGHDT, CDR2 YNNKEL, per germline (reference sequence). CDR3 coding DNA: TGTGCCAGCAGACTCGGACAGGGAGCCAAAAACATTCAGTACTTC. Translation gives CASRLGQGAKNIQYF.

This clonotype has more than one count but fewer than ten. The V call is TRBV7-6, the J call TRBJ2-5, with TRBD1 matching over 11 bases. Germline V lookup: CDR1 SGHVS, CDR2 FNYEAQ. V trimming: 4 bases; J trimming: 10 bases; junction bases outside the gene matches: 2. The CDR3 is 12 residues long. The CDR3 sequence is CASSSGTGGQYF. The CDR3 region has the DNA TGTGCCAGCAGCTCAGGGACAGGGGGCCAGTACTTC.

This clonotype was counted many times. J is TRBJ2-1 and V is TRBV5-8; a weak D match, TRBD2 (6 bases). CDR3 length equals 15 residues. The germline V gene encodes CDR1 SGHTS and CDR2 YDEGEE. Trimming took 4 bases from V and 0 from J, leaving 11 bases between them. The CDR3 region is CASSTGLNSYNEQFF. CDR3 in DNA: TGTGCCAGCAGCACGGGACTGAACTCCTACAATGAGCAGTTCTTC. The variable domain in full, completed from reference TRBV5-8 and TRBJ2-1, reads EAGVTQSPTHLIKTRGQQATLRCSPISGHTSVYWYQQALGLGLQFLLWYDEGEERNRGNFPPRFSGRQFPNYSSELNVNALELEDSALYLCASSTGLNSYNEQFFGPGTRLTVL.

By proportion, this clonotype is medium-sized. This sequence joins TRBV20-1 and TRBJ2-7, with D perhaps TRBD2 (6 bases). This CDR3 region has 13 residues. The V end was cut by 6 bases, the J end by 5 bases, with 17 bases between. Germline V gene lookup returns CDR1 DFQATT and CDR2 SNEGSKA (reference sequence). For the CDR3, the DNA is TGCAGTGCCAGACGCGGGAATACACACGAGCAGTACTTC. Translating gives CSARRGNTHEQYF.

At least ten counts were recorded for this clonotype. The V gene is TRBV21-1, the J gene TRBJ2-1; the table names TRBD1, a call not compared with the DNA. TRBV21-1 is designated a pseudogene. The CDR3 sequence is 18 residues long. The CDR3, as DNA: TGTGCCAGCAGCTATTCGGCGGCAGGGGGACGCCCGTACAATGAGCAGTTCTTC. This gives the protein CASSYSAAGGRPYNEQFF.

The V gene is TRBV7-9, the J gene TRBJ2-1; D unclear. The germline CDR1 and CDR2 sequences are SEHNR and FQNEAQ (reference sequence). There are 14 residues in the CDR3. V lost 5 bases and J lost 7, with 15 bases in between. Written as DNA, the CDR3 is TGTGCCAGCAGCCCCGCATCCAGCTGGAATGAGCAGTTCTTC. Protein: CASSPASSWNEQFF.

This clonotype was recorded many times. The chain has TRBV5-1 and TRBJ2-6, with TRBD1 matching 8 bases. The CDR3 extends over 17 amino acids. The germline V gene encodes CDR1 SGHRS and CDR2 YFSETQ. With V trimmed by 0 bases and J by 3 bases, 5 bases remained unmatched. The CDR3 here is CASSLGGQAIGANVLTF. The CDR3 DNA is TGCGCCAGCAGCTTGGGGGGACAGGCGATTGGGGCCAACGTCCTGACTTTC.

This clonotype came up many times. The CDR3 nucleotides are TGCGCCAGCAGCTTGGATAGGACAAACACAGCTAACTATGGCTACACCTTC. Its translation: CASSLDRTNTANYGYTF. This chain connects TRBV5-1 to TRBJ1-2; D might be TRBD1 (5 bases). CDR1 SGHRS and CDR2 YFSETQ come from the germline V gene. V lost 0 bases and J 0 bases, leaving 15 bases between the germline ends. The CDR3 consists of 17 residues.

This clonotype was seen ten or more times. At one boundary the junction diverges from the germline segment, which might be a read error. The chain is built from TRBV2 and TRBJ2-7, with 7 nucleotides matching TRBD1. This CDR3 spans 11 amino acids. Germline CDR1 is SNHLY and CDR2 is FYNNEI. Here the CDR3 reads CASRTGTVDNF. DNA of the CDR3: TGTGCCAGCAGAACTGGGACAGTAGACAACTTC.

About this clonotype: A much more abundant neighbour one base away suggests this may be a read error. The chain recombines TRBV9 with TRBJ2-1; D possibly corresponds to TRBD2 (6 bases). Germline-derived CDR1 and CDR2 are SGDLS and YYNGEE. This CDR3 region has 15 residues. V lost 0 bases to trimming and J lost 10 bases, with 17 bases between them. CDR3 region: CASSVGAGGSKEQFF. CDR3 sequence (DNA): TGTGCCAGCAGCGTAGGCGCCGGAGGGTCGAAGGAGCAGTTCTTC.

V gene TRBV5-1 combines with J gene TRBJ2-5; D uncertain. The CDR3 extends over 13 amino acids. The ends were cut back, 4 bases at V and 7 bases at J, with 14 bases in the middle. Germline V gene sequence: CDR1 SGHRS, CDR2 YFSETQ. The CDR3 loop is CASSPSPMWTQYF. CDR3 DNA sequence: TGCGCCAGCAGCCCGTCGCCCATGTGGACCCAGTACTTC.

This clonotype occurred many times. V is TRBV20-1 and J is TRBJ1-6, with D maybe TRBD1 (6 bases). From germline, CDR1 is DFQATT and CDR2 SNEGSKA (reference sequence). The V end was cut by 4 bases, the J end by 10 bases, with 17 bases between. The CDR3 sequence is 14 residues long. CDR3 DNA: TGCAGTGCTACCCGCCGGTTGGGGGGCTCACCCCTCCACTTT. Translation gives CSATRRLGGSPLHF.

This clonotype has at least ten counts. This CDR3 is CASSGGPNTEAFF. The DNA of the CDR3 is TGTGCCAGCAGTGGGGGACCGAACACTGAAGCTTTCTTT. The chain recombines TRBV25-1 with TRBJ1-1, with D perhaps TRBD1 (5 bases). CDR1 MGHDK and CDR2 SYGVNS come from the germline V gene. V was cut by 4 bases and J by 1 base, with 7 bases left in between. The CDR3 sequence is 13 residues long.

This clonotype was recorded at least ten times. This chain connects TRBV12-3 or TRBV12-4 to TRBJ1-1, with a tentative D call TRBD1 (5 bases). The CDR3 has 14 residues. V lost 5 bases, J lost 1 base, and 11 bases lay in between. This CDR3 is CASSQFGGNTEAFF. CDR3 nucleotide sequence: TGTGCCAGCAGTCAATTTGGGGGGAACACTGAAGCTTTCTTT.

This clonotype appeared many times. Written as DNA, the CDR3 is TGTGCCAGCAGCTTGGGGCGGCTAGCGGGATACGGTGAGCAGTTCTTC. Protein: CASSLGRLAGYGEQFF. The chain links TRBV5-6 to TRBJ2-1; 9 nucleotides line up with TRBD2. Germline V gene lookup returns CDR1 SGHDT and CDR2 YYEEEE. The CDR3 is 16 amino acids. Trimming at V came to 0 bases and at J to 9 bases, leaving 10 bases not matched to a gene.